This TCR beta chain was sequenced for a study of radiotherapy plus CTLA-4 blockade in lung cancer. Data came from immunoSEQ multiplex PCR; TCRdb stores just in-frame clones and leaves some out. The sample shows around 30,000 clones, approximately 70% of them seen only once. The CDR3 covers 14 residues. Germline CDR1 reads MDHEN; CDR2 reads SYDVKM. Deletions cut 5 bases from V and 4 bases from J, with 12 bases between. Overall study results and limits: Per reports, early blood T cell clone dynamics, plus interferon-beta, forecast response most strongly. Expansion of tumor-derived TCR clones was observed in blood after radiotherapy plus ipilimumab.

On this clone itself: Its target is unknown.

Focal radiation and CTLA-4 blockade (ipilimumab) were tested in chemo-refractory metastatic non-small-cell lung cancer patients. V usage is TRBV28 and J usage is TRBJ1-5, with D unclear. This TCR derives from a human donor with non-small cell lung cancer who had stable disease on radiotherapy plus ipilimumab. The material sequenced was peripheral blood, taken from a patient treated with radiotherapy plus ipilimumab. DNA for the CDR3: TGTGCCAGCAGTAATTTGGGCGGTAATCAGCCCCAGCATTTT. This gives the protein CASSNLGGNQPQHF. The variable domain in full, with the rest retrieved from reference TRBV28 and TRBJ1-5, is DVKVTQSSRYLVKRTGEKVFLECVQDMDHENMFWYRQDPGLGLRLIYFSYDVKMKEKGDIPEGYSVSREKKERFSLILESASTNQTSMYLCASSNLGGNQPQHFGDGTRLSIL.